The rows below give T cell receptor beta chains drawn from one sample of a study of blood T cell repertoires in COVID-19. Assay used: immunoSEQ multiplex PCR; TCRdb lists only in-frame clones, some missing. In the table there are 300,000 to 350,000 clones, about nine tenths of which are singletons. Sequencing input: peripheral blood. The source is a woman aged 55-70 years with COVID-19, enrolled during active disease. CDR3s include the opening cysteine and the closing phenylalanine or tryptophan. D genes are given only for firm matches. Clone size is not always given. Where it is, it says once, few, many or a class for expanded clones.

D: TRBD1
size: -
V: TRBV15
J: TRBJ1-3
DNA: TGTGCCACCAGCAGAGATCCCCCTGGACAGGTCCGAAACACCATATATTTT
CDR3: CATSRDPPGQVRNTIYF

D: TRBD1
size: -
V: TRBV24-1
J: TRBJ2-1
DNA: TGTGCCACCGCCCCCAACACAGGGGCTCTTTACAATGAGCAGTTCTTC
CDR3: CATAPNTGALYNEQFF

D: -
size: few
V: TRBV7-2
J: TRBJ2-5
DNA: TGTGCCAGCAGCTTAGGTTCCGCGGCAGCAGAGACCCAGTACTTC
CDR3: CASSLGSAAAETQYF

D: -
size: -
V: TRBV2
J: TRBJ2-5
DNA: TGTGCCAGCGCCTTCCTCCCGGGGGAGACCCAGTACTTC
CDR3: CASAFLPGETQYF

D: TRBD1
size: -
V: TRBV6-5
J: TRBJ1-1
DNA: TGTGCCAGCAGGAGGAACGGACAGGTGAACACTGAAGCTTTCTTT
CDR3: CASRRNGQVNTEAFF

D: -
size: -
V: TRBV5-1
J: TRBJ1-4
DNA: TGCGCCAGCAGCTTCGGAGTTTTTAATGAAAAACTGTTTTTT
CDR3: CASSFGVFNEKLFF

D: TRBD1
size: -
V: TRBV11-2
J: TRBJ2-3
DNA: TGTGCCAGCAGCCGGGACAGAAGCACAGATACGCAGTATTTT
CDR3: CASSRDRSTDTQYF

D: -
size: -
V: TRBV9
J: TRBJ1-1
DNA: TGTGCCAGCAGCCCATCAGGGAATTTAGGCACTGAAGCTTTCTTT
CDR3: CASSPSGNLGTEAFF

D: TRBD1
size: -
V: TRBV18
J: TRBJ2-7
DNA: TGTGCCAGCTCACGGGACAGTCGGGGCTACGAGCAGTACTTC
CDR3: CASSRDSRGYEQYF

D: -
size: -
V: TRBV7-9
J: TRBJ1-2
DNA: TGTGCCAGCAGCTCCCCTTGGGAGCCTCAAACCTCTAACTATGGCTACACCTTC
CDR3: CASSSPWEPQTSNYGYTF

D: -
size: -
V: TRBV3-1/TRBV3-2
J: TRBJ2-5
DNA: TGTGCCAGCAGTCGCTCGCAGGGTCGGGAAGAGACCCAGTACTTC
CDR3: CASSRSQGREETQYF

D: TRBD1
size: -
V: TRBV28
J: TRBJ2-5
DNA: TGTGCCAGCAGTCCCGACAGGGGTTGGGAGACCCAGTACTTC
CDR3: CASSPDRGWETQYF

D: TRBD1
size: -
V: TRBV10-3
J: TRBJ2-2
DNA: TGTGCCATCACCGGACAGGGAACCGGGGAGCTGTTTTTT
CDR3: CAITGQGTGELFF

D: -
size: -
V: TRBV5-1
J: TRBJ2-7
DNA: TGCGCCAGCAGCTTGGGAGGGCTTGGCTCCTACGAGCAGTACTTC
CDR3: CASSLGGLGSYEQYF

D: -
size: many
V: TRBV28
J: TRBJ2-5
DNA: TGTGCCAGCAGTTTATTTCGAGCGGGCCCGGAGGGGGAGACCCAGTACTTC
CDR3: CASSLFRAGPEGETQYF

D: TRBD1
size: -
V: TRBV10-2
J: TRBJ2-7
DNA: TGCGCCAGCAGTGAGCCGCTGGGACAGGGGCTCGACGAGCAGTACTTC
CDR3: CASSEPLGQGLDEQYF

D: -
size: -
V: TRBV6-5
J: TRBJ1-1
DNA: TGTGCCAGCAGCCTCCGGGGGGTGGTAATTGAAGCTTTCTTT
CDR3: CASSLRGVVIEAFF

D: TRBD1
size: -
V: TRBV7-9
J: TRBJ1-1
DNA: TGTGCCAGCAGTTTGACAGGGGAAACTGAAGCTTTCTTT
CDR3: CASSLTGETEAFF

D: -
size: -
V: TRBV7-9
J: TRBJ1-6
DNA: TGTGCCAGCAGTCACGGGAATTCACCCCTCCACTTT
CDR3: CASSHGNSPLHF

D: TRBD1
size: -
V: TRBV28
J: TRBJ1-5
DNA: TGTGCCAGCAGTTGGGCACAGGGGAGAATCGGTCAGCCCCAGCATTTT
CDR3: CASSWAQGRIGQPQHF

D: -
size: -
V: TRBV2
J: TRBJ2-1
DNA: TGTGCCAGTATAGCGGAGAGCTCCTACAATGAGCAGTTCTTC
CDR3: CASIAESSYNEQFF

D: TRBD1
size: -
V: TRBV2
J: TRBJ1-1
DNA: TGTGCCAGCAGACGGGACAGGGGGGTGATGAACACTGAAGCTTTCTTT
CDR3: CASRRDRGVMNTEAFF

D: -
size: -
V: TRBV19
J: TRBJ1-1
DNA: TGTGCCAGTAGTAACAAAGGGGCTGAGAACACTGAAGCTTTCTTT
CDR3: CASSNKGAENTEAFF

D: TRBD1
size: -
V: TRBV7-3
J: TRBJ1-5
DNA: TGTGCCAGCAGCTTCGACAGGGATTACAAGCCCCAGCATTTT
CDR3: CASSFDRDYKPQHF

D: TRBD2
size: -
V: TRBV7-7
J: TRBJ2-7
DNA: TGTGCTAGCAGCTCCTACTGGCGGGGGGTCCTAACCTACGAGCAGTACTTC
CDR3: CASSSYWRGVLTYEQYF

D: -
size: -
V: TRBV30
J: TRBJ1-1
DNA: TGTGCCTGGAGTGACTTGTTGATTTCCGAAGCTTTCTTT
CDR3: CAWSDLLISEAFF

D: -
size: once
V: TRBV7-2
J: TRBJ1-3
DNA: TGTGCCAGCAGCTTTCAGGGGTCTGGAAACACCATATATTTT
CDR3: CASSFQGSGNTIYF

D: TRBD1
size: -
V: TRBV27
J: TRBJ1-5
DNA: TGTGCCAGCAGTTCGGACAGGTTAGGCAATCAGCCCCAGCATTTT
CDR3: CASSSDRLGNQPQHF

D: TRBD2
size: -
V: TRBV28
J: TRBJ2-5
DNA: TGTGCCAGCAGTTTAGAAGTAGCGGGGGGGCAAGAGACCCAGTACTTC
CDR3: CASSLEVAGGQETQYF

D: -
size: few
V: TRBV4-2
J: TRBJ1-5
DNA: TGTGCCAGCAGCCAAGATTTGGGGCCCGCCGGGCAGCCCCAGCATTTT
CDR3: CASSQDLGPAGQPQHF

D: TRBD2
size: -
V: TRBV2
J: TRBJ2-3
DNA: TGTGCCAGCAGTCCGGGACTATACACAGATACGCAGTATTTT
CDR3: CASSPGLYTDTQYF

D: TRBD1
size: -
V: TRBV7-9
J: TRBJ1-1
DNA: TGTGCCAGCAGCTTAGCTGGCAGGGGGCGGACTGAAGCTTTCTTT
CDR3: CASSLAGRGRTEAFF

D: TRBD2
size: -
V: TRBV7-7
J: TRBJ2-1
DNA: TGTGCTAGCAGCGCTACTAGCGGGGGGGCCTTCGGTGAGCAGTTCTTC
CDR3: CASSATSGGAFGEQFF

D: TRBD1
size: -
V: TRBV24-1
J: TRBJ1-4
DNA: TGTGCCACCAGTGAGAATGCAGGGGGTCGTGAAAAACTGTTTTTT
CDR3: CATSENAGGREKLFF

D: -
size: -
V: TRBV10-3
J: TRBJ1-5
DNA: TGTGCCATCAGTGAGTCGATCTCGGGTAATCAGCCCCAGCATTTT
CDR3: CAISESISGNQPQHF

D: -
size: -
V: TRBV19
J: TRBJ1-5
DNA: TGTGCCAGTAGCACTACAGGGTCCTATCAGCCCCAGCATTTT
CDR3: CASSTTGSYQPQHF

D: -
size: -
V: TRBV2
J: TRBJ1-4
DNA: TGTGCCAGTAACAGGGCTTCTAATGAAAAACTGTTTTTT
CDR3: CASNRASNEKLFF

D: TRBD2
size: -
V: TRBV7-2
J: TRBJ2-3
DNA: TGTGCCAGCAGCTTTACGACTAGCGGGGGATACACAGATACGCAGTATTTT
CDR3: CASSFTTSGGYTDTQYF

D: -
size: -
V: TRBV5-1
J: TRBJ1-4
DNA: TGCGCCAGCAGTACCCGGAGTGCAACTAATGAAAAACTGTTTTTT
CDR3: CASSTRSATNEKLFF

D: -
size: once
V: TRBV6-6
J: TRBJ1-5
DNA: TGTGCCAGTTCAGGGCATCAGCCCCAGCATTTT
CDR3: CASSGHQPQHF

D: -
size: -
V: TRBV7-9
J: TRBJ2-6
DNA: TGTGCCAGCAGCTTAGGGCCAGGGGCTGGGGCCAACGTCCTGACTTTC
CDR3: CASSLGPGAGANVLTF

D: -
size: -
V: TRBV6-5
J: TRBJ1-3
DNA: TGTGCCAGCAGTTACCAGGGCTTCGGAAACACCATATATTTT
CDR3: CASSYQGFGNTIYF

D: -
size: -
V: TRBV9
J: TRBJ1-5
DNA: TGTGCCAGCAGCGTAGGTGTCAGGGGCAATCAGCCCCAGCATTTT
CDR3: CASSVGVRGNQPQHF

D: -
size: -
V: TRBV18
J: TRBJ1-3
DNA: TGTGCCAGCTCACCACCGACGGGTTCCCCTGGAAACACCATATATTTT
CDR3: CASSPPTGSPGNTIYF